Following are 27 T cell receptor beta chains from one sample sequenced in a study of blood T cells in healthy people across ages. The authors ran a second PCR of 7 to 11 cycles using a sample-barcoded 5' primer and a J-beta primer mix. Each CDR3 protein gets one entry after TCRdb re-called the 5' RACE reads with MiXCR. The sample lists fewer than 2,000,000 distinct CDR3 sequences, around 35% occurring once. Sequenced input: blood. These receptors were taken from a woman between 25 and 40 years old in good health.

This clonotype was recorded a few times. The rearrangement joins TRBV27 to TRBJ2-7, with no clear D. The V end lost 0 bases, the J end lost 3 bases, and 9 bases lay between the germline ends. Germline V gene data show CDR1 as MNHEY and CDR2 as SMNVEV (reference sequence). CDR3 length: 14 amino acids. Here the CDR3 reads CASSLSRQDYEQYF. CDR3 nucleotide sequence: TGTGCCAGCAGTTTATCGAGGCAGGACTACGAGCAGTACTTC.

This rearrangement joins TRBV4-1 to TRBJ2-2; D gene uncertain. The V end was cut by 4 bases, the J end by 3 bases, with 12 bases between. Germline values: CDR1 MGHRA, CDR2 YSYEKL. The CDR3 loop spans 15 amino acids. The CDR3 here is CASSPRRSYTGELFF. In DNA, the CDR3 is TGCGCCAGCAGCCCCCGCAGGTCCTACACCGGGGAGCTGTTTTTT.

This clonotype was observed at least ten times. The chain is built from TRBV9 and TRBJ2-5; TRBD2 aligns across 10 bases. V shed 1 base, J shed 2 bases, and the junction held 8 bases outside the gene matches. The CDR3 has 17 residues. Per the germline V gene, CDR1 is SGDLS and CDR2 is YYNGEE. Here the CDR3 DNA reads TGTGCCAGCAGCGTATCATTTACACTAGCGGGGCAAGAGACCCAGTACTTC. Protein: CASSVSFTLAGQETQYF.

This clonotype was seen more than once but under ten times. CDR3 DNA: TGTGCCAGCAGCTTATCATCGACAGGGTTCGCGGAAAGCAATCAGCCCCAGCATTTT. It encodes CASSLSSTGFAESNQPQHF. The chain recombines TRBV7-8 with TRBJ1-5; 7 positions agree with TRBD1. Losses at the gene ends were 2 bases for V and 1 base for J; bases not matched to a gene: 14. CDR1 is SGHVS and CDR2 is FQNEAQ in the germline V gene. CDR3 length: 19 residues.

The CDR3 reads CASSEFGTGVNTGELFF. The CDR3 DNA reads as TGCGCCAGCAGTGAGTTCGGAACAGGGGTGAACACCGGGGAGCTGTTTTTT. V usage is TRBV10-1 and J usage is TRBJ2-2; 7 nucleotides agree with TRBD1. J gave up 1 base and V 1 base, and 6 bases lay outside the gene matches. Germline CDR1 is WNHNN and CDR2 is SYGVQD (reference sequence). This CDR3 contains 17 residues.

Concerning this clonotype itself: Its ends do not fully match the called genes, so a read error is possible. The chain uses TRBV12-3 or TRBV12-4 and TRBJ2-7, with D maybe TRBD1 (5 bases). The CDR3 is made up of 14 amino acids. Written as DNA, the CDR3 is TGTGCCAGCAGGCCCGGGTCAGGGTCCTACGAGCGGTACTTC. Encoded protein: CASRPGSGSYERYF.

The chain links TRBV5-6 to TRBJ2-7; maybe TRBD1 (5 bases). The CDR3 is 15 amino acids. Trimming stripped 2 bases from V and 2 bases from J, with 14 bases between. The germline CDR1 and CDR2 sequences are SGHDT and YYEEEE. The CDR3: CASSLRQGLAYEQYF. The CDR3 region has the DNA TGTGCCAGCAGCTTAAGGCAGGGCCTGGCCTACGAGCAGTACTTC.

The chain recombines TRBV6-4 with TRBJ1-1; 9 nucleotides agree with TRBD1. Germline-derived CDR1 and CDR2 are MRHNA and SNTAGT. V lost 3 bases to trimming and J lost 3 bases; unmatched junction nucleotides: 8. The CDR3 has 16 residues. The CDR3 here is CASSELVRQGDTEAFF. In DNA form, the CDR3 reads TGTGCCAGCAGTGAGCTTGTGCGACAGGGGGACACTGAAGCTTTCTTT.

The genes are TRBV20-1 and TRBJ2-1, with 8 bases fitting TRBD2. The germline V gene encodes CDR1 DFQATT and CDR2 SNEGSKA (reference sequence). The CDR3 has 15 residues. V dropped 5 bases and J dropped 4; count of bases not matched to a gene: 10. Here the CDR3 DNA reads TGCAGTGCTGGTGATAGCGGGACCGGGTACAATGAGCAGTTCTTC. Translated: CSAGDSGTGYNEQFF.

The chain uses TRBV9 and TRBJ2-3; 10 positions match TRBD1. Per the germline V gene, CDR1 is SGDLS and CDR2 is YYNGEE. Trimming took 2 bases from V and 4 from J; bases not matched to a gene: 10. This CDR3 region has 17 residues. CDR3: CASSVSGTGVFADTQYF. The CDR3 DNA sequence: TGTGCCAGCAGCGTGAGCGGGACAGGGGTGTTTGCAGATACGCAGTATTTT.

Turning to this clonotype: One junction end disagrees with the germline gene, perhaps due to a read error. The V gene is TRBV20-1, the J gene TRBJ2-7; no firm D call. CDR3 size: 12 residues. CDR1 DFQATT and CDR2 SNEGSKA come from the germline V gene (reference sequence). In DNA form, the CDR3 reads TGCAGTGCTAGAGATCTCTCCCACGAGCAGTACTTC. Translation gives CSARDLSHEQYF.

This clonotype was picked up a small number of times. The chain joins TRBV29-1 to TRBJ2-7, with D hard to call. The length of the CDR3 is 12 residues. V shed 4 bases and J shed 5 bases, with 12 bases lying between them. The germline CDR1 and CDR2 sequences are SQVTM and ANQGSEA. The CDR3 nucleotides are TGCAGCGTTGTGTACCTAGGCCACGAGCAGTACTTC. It encodes CSVVYLGHEQYF.

This clonotype was recorded once. V and J are TRBV7-9 and TRBJ1-5; TRBD1 matches at 7 bases. The germline CDR1 and CDR2 sequences are SEHNR and FQNEAQ (reference sequence). The CDR3 loop spans 14 amino acids. The trim removed 4 bases at V and 3 bases at J, leaving 3 bases unmatched. CDR3 sequence (DNA): TGTGCCAGCAGCTCGGGACAGAACAATCAGCCCCAGCATTTT. This translates into CASSSGQNNQPQHF.

The chain employs TRBV30 and TRBJ1-3; 7 bases fit TRBD1. The CDR3 has 12 amino acids. V shed 5 bases, J shed 2 bases, and the junction held 0 bases outside the gene matches. CDR1 is GTSNPN and CDR2 is SVGIG in the germline V gene (reference sequence). CDR3: CAWDRAGNTIYF. As DNA, the CDR3 is TGTGCCTGGGACAGGGCTGGAAACACCATATATTTT.

This clonotype was observed at least ten times. This rearrangement joins TRBV10-3 to TRBJ2-5; D is unclear. This CDR3 is 11 amino acids long. In germline, CDR1 is ENHRY, CDR2 SYGVKD. V shed 8 bases and J shed 3 bases, with 7 bases lying between them. The CDR3 loop is CAIRGEETQYF. The CDR3 DNA follows: TGTGCCATCCGAGGAGAAGAGACCCAGTACTTC.

V gene TRBV7-3 combines with J gene TRBJ2-2, with a tentative D call TRBD2 (5 bases). This CDR3 is 13 amino acids long. Trimming shortened V by 5 bases and J by 15 bases, and 19 bases separated the two germline ends. Germline CDR1 is SGHTA and CDR2 is FQGTGA. CDR3 in amino acids: CASSPESRGVVFF. CDR3 bases: TGTGCCAGCAGCCCCGAGTCACGGGGAGTGGTGTTTTTT.

This clonotype was recorded a few times. The V gene is TRBV7-2, the J gene TRBJ2-1; D assignment may be TRBD1 or TRBD2 (6 bases each). The CDR3 length is 15 residues. Germline CDR1 SGHTA, CDR2 FQGNSA. The V end lost 5 bases, the J end lost 5 bases, and 16 bases lay between the germline ends. CDR3 sequence reads: CASSPRRGSNNEQFF. The CDR3 DNA sequence: TGTGCCAGCAGCCCACGGAGGGGGAGCAACAATGAGCAGTTCTTC.

The chain combines TRBV5-1 with TRBJ2-3; TRBD2 matches 10 bases. The CDR3 loop spans 17 amino acids. With V trimmed by 4 bases and J by 1 base, 9 bases remained unmatched. Germline V gene data show CDR1 as SGHRS and CDR2 as YFSETQ. The CDR3 reads CASSREGLAGGTDTQYF. CDR3 nucleotide sequence: TGCGCCAGCAGCCGGGAGGGGCTAGCGGGAGGCACAGATACGCAGTATTTT.

This clonotype was seen only a few times. The V gene is TRBV20-1, the J gene TRBJ2-3; 7 positions match TRBD2. This CDR3 is built from 16 residues. Germline V gene sequence: CDR1 DFQATT, CDR2 SNEGSKA (reference sequence). The V and J ends lost 5 bases and 1 base, in that order; junction bases with no gene match: 12. The CDR3 nucleotides are TGCAGTGCTGTCCCCACTAGCGACCCTCGCACAGATACGCAGTATTTT. Translation gives CSAVPTSDPRTDTQYF.

The table lists this clonotype with many counts. The chain employs TRBV12-3 or TRBV12-4 and TRBJ2-6, with no clear D. Trimming pared 3 bases from V and 0 bases from J, leaving 6 bases between. The CDR3 loop spans 15 amino acids. The CDR3 DNA sequence: TGTGCCAGCAGTTTTACGCTCTCTGGGGCCAACGTCCTGACTTTC. Amino acid sequence: CASSFTLSGANVLTF.

In this sample, this clonotype turned up a few times. The rearrangement links TRBV14 to TRBJ2-1, with 7 bases that match TRBD2. Trimming took 1 base from V and 4 from J; bases not matched to a gene: 10. The germline V gene encodes CDR1 SGHDN and CDR2 FVKESK. CDR3 length: 17 amino acids. For the CDR3, the DNA is TGTGCCAGCAGCCAAGCGGTTTGGCGCGGGAGTTACAATGAGCAGTTCTTC. Its translation is CASSQAVWRGSYNEQFF. Full variable domain (rest looked up from reference TRBV14 and TRBJ2-1): EAGVTQFPSHSVIEKGQTVTLRCDPISGHDNLYWYRRVMGKEIKFLLHFVKESKQDESGMPNNRFLAERTGGTYSTLKVQPAELEDSGVYFCASSQAVWRGSYNEQFFGPGTRLTVL.

The V and J genes are TRBV13 and TRBJ1-2; TRBD1 agrees at 7 bases. The V gene end was trimmed by 2 bases and the J gene end by 7 bases; junction bases not matched to a gene: 4. Germline CDR1 and CDR2: PRHDT and FYEKMQ (reference sequence). The CDR3 has 13 residues. This chain's CDR3 is CASSLKGALGYTF. The DNA for the CDR3 is TGTGCCAGCAGCTTAAAGGGGGCGCTTGGCTACACCTTC.

The J gene is TRBJ1-4, the V gene TRBV7-2, with D perhaps TRBD1 (6 bases). Trimming stripped 4 bases from V and 3 bases from J, with 9 bases between. Germline lookup yields CDR1 SGHTA and CDR2 FQGNSA. The length of the CDR3 is 14 residues. CDR3 in amino acids: CASSSTGANEKLFF. The CDR3 DNA is TGTGCCAGCAGCTCGACAGGAGCTAATGAAAAACTGTTTTTT.

This clonotype was seen a handful of times. The V gene is TRBV5-1, the J gene TRBJ2-3; 7 bases fit TRBD1. The CDR3 covers 16 residues. Trimming at V came to 7 bases and at J to 1 base, leaving 12 bases not matched to a gene. Germline CDR1 reads SGHRS; CDR2 reads YFSETQ. The CDR3 coding sequence is TGCGCCAGCCGAATGGGACAGCTAGGAGGCACAGATACGCAGTATTTT. This gives the protein CASRMGQLGGTDTQYF. The whole variable domain, remainder taken from reference TRBV5-1 and TRBJ2-3, is KAGVTQTPRYLIKTRGQQVTLSCSPISGHRSVSWYQQTPGQGLQFLFEYFSETQRNKGNFPGRFSGRQFSNSRSEMNVSTLELGDSALYLCASRMGQLGGTDTQYFGPGTRLTVL.

The chain recombines TRBV4-1 with TRBJ1-6, with D unresolved. V gave up 4 bases and J gave up 2 bases, with 12 bases separating them. This CDR3 region has 16 residues. The V gene's germline CDR1 is MGHRA and CDR2 YSYEKL. In DNA, the CDR3 is TGCGCCAGCAGCCCAACTCTGAGTACCTATAATTCACCCCTCCACTTT. Protein product: CASSPTLSTYNSPLHF.

The V and J genes are TRBV28 and TRBJ1-1; D is unclear. The V end was cut by 4 bases, the J end by 3 bases, with 18 bases between. The CDR3 has 16 residues. CDR1 MDHEN and CDR2 SYDVKM come from the germline V gene. The DNA for the CDR3 is TGTGCCAGCAGTTCGTCTTATGGGGTAATGGACACTGAAGCTTTCTTT. This translates into CASSSSYGVMDTEAFF.

V gene TRBV18 combines with J gene TRBJ1-4; the D is unclear. Germline V lookup: CDR1 KGHSH, CDR2 LQKENI. The V and J ends lost 8 bases and 4 bases respectively, with 8 bases between them. This CDR3 spans 12 amino acids. CDR3 amino acids: CASSPNNEKLFF. As DNA, the CDR3 is TGTGCCAGCAGCCCCAATAATGAAAAACTGTTTTTT.